This T cell receptor beta chain was recorded in a study of blood T cells in healthy people across ages. Next came a second PCR, run for roughly 6 to 11 cycles, which used a sample-barcoded 5' primer along with a J-beta primer mix. TCRdb called the 5' RACE reads again in MiXCR, with one record for every CDR3 protein. The data show under 1 million distinct CDR3 sequences, around 45% seen once. V shed 5 bases, J shed 0 bases, and the junction held 11 bases outside the gene matches. The CDR3 runs 16 residues. The germline gives CDR1 SQVTM, CDR2 ANQGSEA. Each donor gave ten milliliters of peripheral blood.

Sequencing used blood. The TCR sequence derives from a man in his sixties in good health. This chain uses TRBV29-1 with TRBJ2-7; 9 bases fit TRBD1. CDR3 sequence (DNA): TGCAGCGTTTATCCCTCCGGGACAGGGCCCTCCTACGAGCAGTACTTC. Protein sequence: CSVYPSGTGPSYEQYF.